A selection of T cell receptor beta chains follows, all from one sample in a study of tumor and adjacent non-tumor tissue in lung cancer. TCRdb re-called the multiplex PCR reads with MiXCR, one entry per CDR3 protein. Of around 60,000 distinct CDR3 sequences in the sample, roughly 60% were seen once. Sequenced sample: distant non-tumor lung tissue. The receptors shown here come from a man in his 70s with non-small cell lung cancer. CDR3s include the opening cysteine and the closing phenylalanine or tryptophan.

CDR3aa: CIARDPQITGELFF
j_gene: TRBJ2-2
v_gene: TRBV20-1

CDR3aa: CASSPVPGSETQYF
j_gene: TRBJ2-5
v_gene: TRBV12-3/TRBV12-4

CDR3aa: CASSFPRGSGSEQYF
j_gene: TRBJ2-7
v_gene: TRBV7-9

CDR3aa: CASTDSQGSDTRGLFF
j_gene: TRBJ2-2
v_gene: TRBV6-1

CDR3aa: CASNLARGELTEAFF
j_gene: TRBJ1-1
v_gene: TRBV7-9

CDR3aa: CASSPGDAGGRELFF
j_gene: TRBJ2-2
v_gene: TRBV11-1

CDR3aa: CASSSRQGVPYNEQFF
j_gene: TRBJ2-1
v_gene: TRBV5-4

CDR3aa: CSVLSGTIGELFF
j_gene: TRBJ2-2
v_gene: TRBV29-1

CDR3aa: CANSSREGQETQYF
j_gene: TRBJ2-5
v_gene: TRBV11-2

CDR3aa: CASSHPIPRGGNGYTF
j_gene: TRBJ1-2
v_gene: TRBV4-2

CDR3aa: CASSQGQGSKNNYGYTF
j_gene: TRBJ1-2
v_gene: TRBV5-1

CDR3aa: CASSASTEVGQPQHF
j_gene: TRBJ1-5
v_gene: TRBV6-5

CDR3aa: CASSGGGSYDQYF
j_gene: TRBJ2-7
v_gene: TRBV6-1

CDR3aa: CASSLYSGRSIDMQYF
j_gene: TRBJ2-3
v_gene: TRBV7-9

CDR3aa: CASSPSAGTANEKLFF
j_gene: TRBJ1-4
v_gene: TRBV7-9

CDR3aa: CASSFTGNVYAEAYF
j_gene: TRBJ1-1
v_gene: TRBV12-3/TRBV12-4

CDR3aa: CDTTGDNRVETQYF
j_gene: TRBJ2-5
v_gene: TRBV24-1

CDR3aa: CASSTGGSGNQPQHF
j_gene: TRBJ1-5
v_gene: TRBV28

CDR3aa: CSARDSGRAIGNEQFF
j_gene: TRBJ2-1
v_gene: TRBV20-1

CDR3aa: CSARDRTTPDTQYF
j_gene: TRBJ2-3
v_gene: TRBV20-1

CDR3aa: CASSPPRVSKETQYF
j_gene: TRBJ2-5
v_gene: TRBV28

CDR3aa: CVSRFRGLHQPQHF
j_gene: TRBJ1-5
v_gene: TRBV6-5

CDR3aa: CSARDKAAGWTEQFF
j_gene: TRBJ2-1
v_gene: TRBV20-1

CDR3aa: CASSAGLAGGTDTQYF
j_gene: TRBJ2-3
v_gene: TRBV7-9

CDR3aa: CASSLQGTLFVWELFF
j_gene: TRBJ2-2
v_gene: TRBV11-2

CDR3aa: CVSSITASSNYGYTF
j_gene: TRBJ1-2
v_gene: TRBV6-1

CDR3aa: CASSYGQGFGQPQHF
j_gene: TRBJ1-5
v_gene: TRBV6-6

CDR3aa: CASSSPTWRQAQYF
j_gene: TRBJ2-5
v_gene: TRBV5-4

CDR3aa: CASSFRPGWQGYQETQYF
j_gene: TRBJ2-5
v_gene: TRBV5-8

CDR3aa: CASSRIVPTQAPLHF
j_gene: TRBJ1-6
v_gene: TRBV6-5

CDR3aa: CASTPTWIDTQYF
j_gene: TRBJ2-3
v_gene: TRBV11-2

CDR3aa: CSVSAGLFPMNTEAFF
j_gene: TRBJ1-1
v_gene: TRBV29-1

CDR3aa: CTNSRHEDRASYEQYF
j_gene: TRBJ2-7
v_gene: TRBV11-2

CDR3aa: CTSSLAGPMNTEAFF
j_gene: TRBJ1-1
v_gene: TRBV12-3/TRBV12-4

CDR3aa: CASSLNRGNSKSIQYF
j_gene: TRBJ2-4
v_gene: TRBV11-3

CDR3aa: CTSSRAQDQETQYF
j_gene: TRBJ2-5
v_gene: TRBV1

CDR3aa: CASKTVAKNIQYF
j_gene: TRBJ2-4
v_gene: TRBV6-5

CDR3aa: CASSVHREDRETQYF
j_gene: TRBJ2-5
v_gene: TRBV28

CDR3aa: CVWARRATEAFF
j_gene: TRBJ1-1
v_gene: TRBV30

CDR3aa: CASRQEGGIRNTEAFF
j_gene: TRBJ1-1
v_gene: TRBV14

CDR3aa: CAWSVSQGRWGYTF
j_gene: TRBJ1-2
v_gene: TRBV30

CDR3aa: CASSYTAGTPNLEPQYF
j_gene: TRBJ2-5
v_gene: TRBV6-2/TRBV6-3

CDR3aa: CASSSRGVQNEKLFF
j_gene: TRBJ1-4
v_gene: TRBV5-4

CDR3aa: CASSPLGGSYEQYF
j_gene: TRBJ2-7
v_gene: TRBV4-1

CDR3aa: CASSERTANSPLHF
j_gene: TRBJ1-6
v_gene: TRBV9

CDR3aa: CASSLLSGNTGELFF
j_gene: TRBJ2-2
v_gene: TRBV11-2

CDR3aa: CASSHGLAGDTQYF
j_gene: TRBJ2-3
v_gene: TRBV4-1

CDR3aa: CSVFGTSFTDAQYF
j_gene: TRBJ2-3
v_gene: TRBV29-1

CDR3aa: CASGLVPKDYEQYF
j_gene: TRBJ2-7
v_gene: TRBV12-5

CDR3aa: CASSQPQGTANTEAFF
j_gene: TRBJ1-1
v_gene: TRBV4-2

CDR3aa: CASSGGACVGAFF
j_gene: TRBJ1-1
v_gene: TRBV6-1